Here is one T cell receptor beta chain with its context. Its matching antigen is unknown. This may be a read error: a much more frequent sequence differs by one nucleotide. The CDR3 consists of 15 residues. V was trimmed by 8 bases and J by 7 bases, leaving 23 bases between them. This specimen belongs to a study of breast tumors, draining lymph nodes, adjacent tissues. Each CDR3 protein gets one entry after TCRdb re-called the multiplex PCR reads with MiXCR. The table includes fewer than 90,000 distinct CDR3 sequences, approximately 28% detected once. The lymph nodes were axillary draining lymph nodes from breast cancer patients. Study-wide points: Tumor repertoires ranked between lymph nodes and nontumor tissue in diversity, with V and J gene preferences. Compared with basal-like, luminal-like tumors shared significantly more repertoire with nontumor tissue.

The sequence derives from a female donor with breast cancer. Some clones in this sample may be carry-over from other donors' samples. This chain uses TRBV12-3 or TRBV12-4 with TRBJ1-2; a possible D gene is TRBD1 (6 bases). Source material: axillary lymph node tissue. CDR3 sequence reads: CASRQQLQGGSGYTF. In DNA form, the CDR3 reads TGTGCCAGCCGTCAACAACTGCAAGGGGGATCTGGCTACACCTTC.